This T cell receptor (beta chain) was retrieved from a study of blood T cell repertoires in COVID-19. Study as a whole: Sites in the United States, Italy and Spain provided acute and convalescent COVID-19 samples. T cells, B-cell-depleted T cells, or PBMCs provided the cDNA or gDNA that served as material.

In the original workflow: Reference gene primers were amplified, and this amplification served to estimate nucleated cell counts. Assay used: immunoSEQ multiplex PCR; TCRdb lists only in-frame clones, some missing. V, J and clone size are those of that table, while D and trimming were read from the DNA. Of under 550,000 clones in the sample, roughly 90% were seen once. In germline, CDR1 is SSHAT, CDR2 FNYEAQ (reference sequence). This CDR3 has 15 amino acids. V was pared by 8 bases and J by 4 bases, with 17 bases between. Patients at the Seattle site were enrolled during active infection and followed longitudinally.

Sequencing was performed on peripheral blood. This TCR derives from a man younger than 35 with COVID-19, enrolled during active disease. V is TRBV7-7 and J is TRBJ2-2, with D perhaps TRBD2 (6 bases). This CDR3 is CASGSGQLITGELFF. The CDR3 DNA is TGTGCCAGCGGAAGCGGGCAGCTAATCACCGGGGAGCTGTTTTTT.